These 28 T cell receptor beta chains share one sample of origin, sequenced in a study of identical twins. TCRdb re-called the 5' RACE reads through MiXCR, storing one row per CDR3 protein. The sample yields a few hundred thousand distinct CDR3 sequences, under 20% seen once. The source material was naive T cells sorted from blood. The receptors stem from a man aged 50 to 60 in good health.

The chain links TRBV6-2 or TRBV6-3 to TRBJ2-2; D unresolved. The CDR3 runs 15 residues. V was pared by 2 bases and J by 3 bases, with 10 bases between. Germline CDR1 reads MNHEY; CDR2 reads SVGEGT. CDR3 residues: CASSYGSWDTGELFF. The CDR3 DNA reads TGTGCCAGCAGTTACGGGTCTTGGGACACCGGGGAGCTGTTTTTT.

V gene TRBV6-2 or TRBV6-3 combines with J gene TRBJ1-1, with a tentative D call TRBD1 (5 bases). V lost 10 bases and J 0 bases, leaving 30 bases between the germline ends. The CDR3 length is 19 residues. CDR1 MNHEY and CDR2 SVGEGT come from the germline V gene. The CDR3 spells CANKIPSGTLGLVNTEAFF. CDR3 nucleotides: TGTGCCAACAAGATCCCCTCCGGGACGTTGGGCCTAGTGAACACTGAAGCTTTCTTT.

A few counts support this clonotype. The rearrangement joins TRBV5-1 to TRBJ1-1, with D possibly being TRBD1 (5 bases). The germline V gene has CDR1 SGHRS and CDR2 YFSETQ. This CDR3 is built from 14 residues. Trimming cost V 2 bases and J 1 base, with 9 bases left between them. The CDR3 protein is CASSFREPNTEAFF. The CDR3 region has the DNA TGCGCCAGCAGCTTCAGGGAGCCGAACACTGAAGCTTTCTTT. Full variable domain (rest looked up from reference TRBV5-1 and TRBJ1-1): KAGVTQTPRYLIKTRGQQVTLSCSPISGHRSVSWYQQTPGQGLQFLFEYFSETQRNKGNFPGRFSGRQFSNSRSEMNVSTLELGDSALYLCASSFREPNTEAFFGQGTRLTVV.

In the case of this clonotype: A read error may explain this, as a much larger clone is one base away. The chain is built from TRBV7-2 and TRBJ2-5, with 10 bases identical to TRBD2. V gave up 1 base and J gave up 6 bases; unmatched junction bases: 5. Germline values: CDR1 SGHTA, CDR2 FQGNSA. The CDR3 totals 15 residues. Here the CDR3 reads CASSLDSGRWKTQYF. The CDR3 DNA reads TGTGCCAGCAGCTTAGATAGCGGGAGGTGGAAGACCCAGTACTTC. The complete variable domain, with remaining parts taken from reference TRBV7-2 and TRBJ2-5, reads GAGVSQSPSNKVTEKGKDVELRCDPISGHTALYWYRQSLGQGLEFLIYFQGNSAPDKSGLPSDRFSAERTGGSVSTLTIQRTQQEDSAVYLCASSLDSGRWKTQYFGPGTRLLVL.

This clonotype was observed many times. CDR3 in DNA: TGTGCCAGCAGCCCCCTTACTCAGCCCCAGCATTTT. It encodes CASSPLTQPQHF. V is TRBV6-2 or TRBV6-3 and J is TRBJ1-5, with D unclear. This CDR3 region has 12 residues. The V gene's germline CDR1 is MNHEY and CDR2 SVGEGT. Trimming removed 6 bases from V and 6 bases from J, with 9 bases in between.

This clonotype showed up many times. The CDR3 DNA sequence: TGTGCCATCAGTGACAGGGAGGGCGGAGATACGCAGTATTTT. Translated: CAISDREGGDTQYF. The rearrangement uses TRBV10-3 and TRBJ2-3, with TRBD2 matching 7 bases. Germline CDR1 is ENHRY and CDR2 is SYGVKD. With V trimmed by 3 bases and J by 5 bases, 5 bases remained unmatched. This CDR3 has 14 residues.

This clonotype was detected a few times. The gene calls are TRBV29-1 and TRBJ2-7; TRBD1 or TRBD2 may be the D gene (5 bases each). The germline V and J ends were trimmed by 6 bases and 2 bases, with 14 bases remaining between them. The germline gives CDR1 SQVTM, CDR2 ANQGSEA. The CDR3 loop spans 13 amino acids. The CDR3, as DNA: TGCAGCGTCCGGGACGGTCTTACCTACGAGCAGTACTTC. Its protein is CSVRDGLTYEQYF.

The genes are TRBV7-2 and TRBJ1-5, with D tentatively TRBD1 (5 bases). The CDR3 is made up of 15 amino acids. Germline values: CDR1 SGHTA, CDR2 FQGNSA. Trimming stripped 4 bases from V and 3 bases from J, with 13 bases between. CDR3 protein: CASSSRVGDNQPQHF. Here the CDR3 DNA reads TGTGCCAGCAGCTCCAGGGTAGGGGACAATCAGCCCCAGCATTTT.

This clonotype was detected ten times or more. This chain joins TRBV12-3 or TRBV12-4 and TRBJ1-1; unclear D gene. This CDR3 region has 12 residues. V was trimmed by 1 base and J by 10 bases, leaving 10 bases between them. Here the CDR3 DNA reads TGTGCCAGCAGTTTAGACGGTCGGTTAGCTTTCTTT. Protein sequence: CASSLDGRLAFF.

The chain recombines TRBV21-1 with TRBJ2-7. TRBV21-1 is termed a pseudogene. This CDR3 has 14 residues. Written as DNA, the CDR3 is TGTGCCAGCAGCAAACCGACAGACTCCTACGAGCAGTACTTC. It codes for CASSKPTDSYEQYF.

Many counts were recorded for this clonotype. The CDR3 reads CATMPGQYNEKLFF. The DNA of the CDR3 is TGTGCCACGATGCCGGGACAGTATAATGAAAAACTGTTTTTT. The chain has TRBV6-1 and TRBJ1-4; 7 nucleotides match TRBD1. Germline-derived CDR1 and CDR2 are MNHNS and SASEGT. Trimming at V came to 10 bases and at J to 4 bases, leaving 9 bases not matched to a gene. The CDR3 is 14 residues long.

The table lists this clonotype with many counts. The chain uses TRBV5-4 and TRBJ2-3, with TRBD2 matching 9 bases. Trimming took 4 bases from V and 4 from J; bases not matched to a gene: 7. The CDR3 is 15 residues long. From germline, CDR1 is SGHNT and CDR2 YYREEE (reference sequence). The CDR3 sequence: CASSPGTSFSDTQYF. The CDR3 coding sequence is TGTGCCAGCAGCCCCGGGACTAGCTTCTCAGATACGCAGTATTTT.

This sequence joins TRBV7-8 and TRBJ1-6, with D possibly matching TRBD1 (5 bases). This CDR3 region has 15 residues. The V end lost 1 base, the J end lost 9 bases, and 13 bases lay between the germline ends. CDR1 is SGHVS, CDR2 FQNEAQ, per germline. The CDR3 loop reads CASSLGGRVSSPLHF. The CDR3 DNA follows: TGTGCCAGCAGCTTAGGGGGGAGGGTGAGTTCACCCCTCCACTTT.

This rearrangement joins TRBV5-5 to TRBJ2-2, with D perhaps matching TRBD1 (6 bases). Trimming removed 0 bases from V and 4 bases from J, with 13 bases in between. Germline V lookup: CDR1 SGHKS, CDR2 YYEKEE (reference sequence). The CDR3 covers 16 residues. The CDR3 loop is CASSLEPRGATGELFF. CDR3 in DNA: TGTGCCAGCAGCTTGGAACCCAGGGGAGCCACCGGGGAGCTGTTTTTT.

This clonotype appeared many times. The rearrangement links TRBV29-1 to TRBJ2-5, with a weak D call TRBD2 (7 bases). Trimming removed 7 bases from V and 2 bases from J, with 14 bases in between. The CDR3 loop spans 13 amino acids. Germline loops: CDR1 SQVTM, CDR2 ANQGSEA. CDR3 loop: CSGTRGQQETQYF. Here the CDR3 DNA reads TGCAGCGGGACGCGGGGGCAACAAGAGACCCAGTACTTC.

The chain carries TRBV20-1 and TRBJ2-5; D is perhaps TRBD1 (6 bases). CDR3 length: 14 residues. V was pared by 5 bases and J by 2 bases, with 15 bases between. Germline CDR1 DFQATT, CDR2 SNEGSKA (reference sequence). CDR3 in amino acids: CSADLGARQETQYF. For the CDR3, the DNA is TGCAGTGCTGATTTGGGGGCCCGACAAGAGACCCAGTACTTC.

The CDR3 loop reads CASSLSPIGQPTDEQFF. The CDR3 DNA reads TGTGCCAGCAGCTTAAGCCCAATAGGACAGCCCACGGATGAGCAGTTCTTC. V is TRBV7-9 and J is TRBJ2-1; D may be TRBD1 (6 bases). The germline CDR1 and CDR2 sequences are SEHNR and FQNEAQ (reference sequence). CDR3 size: 17 residues. Between the trimmed V and J ends, which lost 2 bases and 8 bases, there was a span of 22 bases.

The table lists this clonotype with many counts. The chain recombines TRBV29-1 with TRBJ2-1, with D possibly being TRBD2 (6 bases). V shed 2 bases and J shed 0 bases, with 8 bases lying between them. The CDR3 runs 14 residues. The germline V gene has CDR1 SQVTM and CDR2 ANQGSEA. The CDR3 spells CSVERGSSYNEQFF. Written as DNA, the CDR3 is TGCAGCGTTGAACGGGGGAGCTCCTACAATGAGCAGTTCTTC.

V usage is TRBV6-1 and J usage is TRBJ2-1, with 8 positions matching TRBD1. CDR1 MNHNS and CDR2 SASEGT come from the germline V gene. The CDR3 runs to 16 residues. The V gene end was trimmed by 5 bases and the J gene end by 0 bases; junction bases not matched to a gene: 6. CDR3: CASSRTGQSSYNEQFF. The CDR3 DNA follows: TGTGCCAGCAGTCGGACAGGGCAAAGCTCCTACAATGAGCAGTTCTTC.

This clonotype was seen many times. The chain links TRBV4-1 to TRBJ2-7, with D perhaps TRBD1 (5 bases). The CDR3 runs to 16 residues. Deletions cut 0 bases from V and 2 bases from J, with 14 bases between. In germline, CDR1 is MGHRA, CDR2 YSYEKL. The CDR3 nucleotides read TGCGCCAGCAGCCAAGATCTGGGGAAGGGGACCTACGAGCAGTACTTC. It is translated as CASSQDLGKGTYEQYF.

This clonotype has more than one count but fewer than ten. V gene TRBV19 combines with J gene TRBJ2-1, with D tentatively TRBD2 (7 bases). The CDR3 covers 15 residues. Germline V gene sequence: CDR1 LNHDA, CDR2 SQIVND (reference sequence). V lost 4 bases to trimming and J lost 5 bases, with 15 bases between them. The CDR3 loop is CASSTPGRGNNEQFF. For the CDR3, the DNA is TGTGCCAGTAGTACCCCAGGGAGGGGGAACAATGAGCAGTTCTTC. The full variable domain, in which reference TRBV19 and TRBJ2-1 provide the parts outside the CDR3, is DGGITQSPKYLFRKEGQNVTLSCEQNLNHDAMYWYRQDPGQGLRLIYYSQIVNDFQKGDIAEGYSVSREKKESFPLTVTSAQKNPTAFYLCASSTPGRGNNEQFFGPGTRLTVL.

The chain carries TRBV12-3 or TRBV12-4 and TRBJ2-7, with 12 bases fitting TRBD2. This CDR3 is built from 17 residues. The V and J ends lost 5 bases and 3 bases, in that order; junction bases with no gene match: 11. The CDR3 nucleotides read TGTGCCAGCAGTAAGGGGCTAGCGGGAGGGCGCATCTACGAGCAGTACTTC. This encodes CASSKGLAGGRIYEQYF.

The sample holds many counts of this clonotype. V is TRBV5-1 and J is TRBJ2-5; TRBD2 agrees at 7 bases. CDR3 length: 14 amino acids. Germline-derived CDR1 and CDR2 are SGHRS and YFSETQ. V gave up 3 bases and J gave up 3 bases; unmatched junction bases: 5. CDR3 bases: TGCGCCAGCAGCTCGGTGGGGAGGGAAGAGACCCAGTACTTC. Translation: CASSSVGREETQYF.

This clonotype showed up many times. The chain uses TRBV29-1 and TRBJ2-7, with D hard to call. The ends were cut back, 7 bases at V and 4 bases at J, with 17 bases in the middle. Germline CDR1 SQVTM, CDR2 ANQGSEA. The CDR3 has 13 amino acids. DNA of the CDR3: TGCAGCGCTGGAATGGACCTTGCGTACGAGCAGTACTTC. Its translation is CSAGMDLAYEQYF.

The chain joins TRBV18 to TRBJ2-7; unclear D gene. Trimming took 4 bases from V and 6 from J, leaving 13 bases between them. The CDR3 runs to 13 residues. CDR1 KGHSH and CDR2 LQKENI come from the germline V gene. The CDR3 loop is CASSQTGGFEQYF. The DNA for the CDR3 is TGTGCCAGCTCACAAACGGGTGGATTCGAGCAGTACTTC.

The chain carries TRBV6-5 and TRBJ2-7, with D possibly called TRBD1 or TRBD2 (5 bases each). Germline CDR1 and CDR2: MNHEY and SVGAGI. The CDR3 extends over 13 amino acids. V was clipped by 0 bases and J by 3 bases, with 6 bases between them. CDR3 protein: CASSYSGVYEQYF. The CDR3 region has the DNA TGTGCCAGCAGTTACTCGGGGGTCTACGAGCAGTACTTC.

This clonotype was seen a handful of times. V gene TRBV5-4 combines with J gene TRBJ2-3; the match to TRBD2 covers 9 bases. Trimming took 1 base from V and 2 from J; bases not matched to a gene: 14. The germline gives CDR1 SGHNT, CDR2 YYREEE (reference sequence). The CDR3 contains 19 residues. Here the CDR3 reads CASSLYPSGGLSPTDTQYF. In nucleotides, the CDR3 is TGTGCCAGCAGCTTGTACCCCAGCGGGGGGCTTTCCCCCACAGATACGCAGTATTTT. Together with reference TRBV5-4 and TRBJ2-3, the CDR3 gives the full variable domain: ETGVTQSPTHLIKTRGQQVTLRCSSQSGHNTVSWYQQALGQGPQFIFQYYREEENGRGNFPPRFSGLQFPNYSSELNVNALELDDSALYLCASSLYPSGGLSPTDTQYFGPGTRLTVL.

The chain uses TRBV27 and TRBJ2-5; 11 positions agree with TRBD2. The CDR3 has 16 amino acids. Trimming at V came to 5 bases and at J to 0 bases, leaving 5 bases not matched to a gene. Germline values: CDR1 MNHEY, CDR2 SMNVEV (reference sequence). CDR3 sequence reads: CASSPRLAGNQETQYF. Here the CDR3 DNA reads TGTGCCAGCAGTCCGCGACTAGCGGGGAACCAAGAGACCCAGTACTTC.